This T cell receptor (beta chain) was sequenced for a study of response to subunit inactivated influenza vaccine. In the case of this clonotype: The antigen is undetermined.

General study points: Only a handful of new T cells, the authors suggested, are recruited with each seasonal influenza vaccination.

MiXCR, applied by TCRdb to the RT-PCR reads, yields one record per CDR3 protein. The sample carries 800,000 or so distinct CDR3 sequences, around 20% recorded once. CDR1 and CDR2 from the germline V gene are SGHDT and YYEEEE. Losses at the gene ends were 5 bases for V and 2 bases for J; bases not matched to a gene: 10. This CDR3 has 16 residues. Sequencing was performed on PBMCs from blood, taken more than 4 days after vaccination. The sequence came from a man aged 50 to 59 who received an inactivated influenza vaccine. This chain connects TRBV5-6 to TRBJ1-2; 9 nucleotides line up with TRBD1. The CDR3 bases are TGTGCCAGCAGTACAGACAGGGGGTATTCGAACTATGGCTACACCTTC. It specifies CASSTDRGYSNYGYTF.